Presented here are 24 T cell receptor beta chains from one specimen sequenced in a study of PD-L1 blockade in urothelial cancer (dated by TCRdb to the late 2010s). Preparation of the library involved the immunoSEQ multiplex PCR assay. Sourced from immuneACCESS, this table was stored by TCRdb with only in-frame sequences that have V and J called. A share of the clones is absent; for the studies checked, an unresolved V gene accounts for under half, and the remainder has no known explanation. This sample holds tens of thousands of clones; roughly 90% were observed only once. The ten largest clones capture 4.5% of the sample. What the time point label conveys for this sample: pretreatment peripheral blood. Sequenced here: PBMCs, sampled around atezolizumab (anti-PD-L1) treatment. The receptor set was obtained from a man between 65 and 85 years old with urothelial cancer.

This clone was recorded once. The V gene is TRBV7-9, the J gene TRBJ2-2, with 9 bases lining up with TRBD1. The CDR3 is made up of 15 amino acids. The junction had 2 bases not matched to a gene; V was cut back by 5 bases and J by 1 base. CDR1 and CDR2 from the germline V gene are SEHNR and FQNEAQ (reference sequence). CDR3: CASSRQGVNTGELFF. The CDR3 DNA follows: TGTGCCAGCAGCCGACAGGGGGTGAACACCGGGGAGCTGTTTTTT.

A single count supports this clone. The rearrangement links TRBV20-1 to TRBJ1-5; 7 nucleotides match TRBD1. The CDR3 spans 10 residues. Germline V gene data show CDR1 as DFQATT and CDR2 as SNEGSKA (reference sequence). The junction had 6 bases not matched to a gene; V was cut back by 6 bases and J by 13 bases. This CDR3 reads CSAPPGQQHF. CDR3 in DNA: TGCAGTGCCCCGCCGGGACAGCAGCATTTT.

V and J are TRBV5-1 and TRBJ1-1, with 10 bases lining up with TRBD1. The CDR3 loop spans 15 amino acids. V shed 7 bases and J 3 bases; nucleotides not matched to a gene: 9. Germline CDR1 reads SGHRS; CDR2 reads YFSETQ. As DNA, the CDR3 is TGCGCCAGCCAGGGAGACAGGGGGCTTGACACTGAAGCTTTCTTT. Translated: CASQGDRGLDTEAFF.

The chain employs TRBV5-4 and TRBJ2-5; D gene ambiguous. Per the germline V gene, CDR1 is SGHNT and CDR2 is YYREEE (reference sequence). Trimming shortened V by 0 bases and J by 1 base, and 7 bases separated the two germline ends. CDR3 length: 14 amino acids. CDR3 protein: CASSLVGSQETQYF. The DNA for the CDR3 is TGTGCCAGCAGCTTGGTTGGCAGCCAAGAGACCCAGTACTTC.

In DNA form, the CDR3 reads TGTGCCAGCAGCCCTCGGGACAGCTTCTACGAGCAGTACTTC. This encodes CASSPRDSFYEQYF. The chain has TRBV7-9 and TRBJ2-7; 7 positions agree with TRBD1. This CDR3 contains 14 residues. V was pared by 5 bases and J by 3 bases, with 7 bases of the junction left unmatched. Looked up from germline, CDR1 is SEHNR and CDR2 is FQNEAQ (reference sequence).

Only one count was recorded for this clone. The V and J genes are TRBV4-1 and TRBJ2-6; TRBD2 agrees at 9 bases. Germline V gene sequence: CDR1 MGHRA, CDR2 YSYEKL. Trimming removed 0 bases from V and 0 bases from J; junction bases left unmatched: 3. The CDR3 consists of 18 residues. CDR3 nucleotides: TGCGCCAGCAGCCAAGACGTTAGCGGGAGCTCTGGGGCCAACGTCCTGACTTTC. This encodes CASSQDVSGSSGANVLTF.

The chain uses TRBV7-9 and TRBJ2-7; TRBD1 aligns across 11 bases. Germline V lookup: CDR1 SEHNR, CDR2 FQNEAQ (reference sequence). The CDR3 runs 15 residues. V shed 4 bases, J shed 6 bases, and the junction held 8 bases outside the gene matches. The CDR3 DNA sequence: TGTGCCAGCAGCTCCCGGGGACAGGGGGATACCGAGCAGTACTTC. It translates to CASSSRGQGDTEQYF.

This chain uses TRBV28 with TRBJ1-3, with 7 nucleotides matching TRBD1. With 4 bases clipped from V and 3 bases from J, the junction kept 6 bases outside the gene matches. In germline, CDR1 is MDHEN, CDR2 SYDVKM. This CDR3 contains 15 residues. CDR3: CASSSGTVIGNTIYF. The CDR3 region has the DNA TGTGCCAGCAGTTCGGGGACAGTTATTGGAAACACCATATATTTT.

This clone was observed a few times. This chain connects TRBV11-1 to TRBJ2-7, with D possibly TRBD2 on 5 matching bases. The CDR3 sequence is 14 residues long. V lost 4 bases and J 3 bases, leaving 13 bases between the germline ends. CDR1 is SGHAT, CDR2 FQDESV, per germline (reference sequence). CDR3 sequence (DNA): TGTGCCAGCAGCTGGACCCGGGGAAGCTACGAGCAGTACTTC. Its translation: CASSWTRGSYEQYF.

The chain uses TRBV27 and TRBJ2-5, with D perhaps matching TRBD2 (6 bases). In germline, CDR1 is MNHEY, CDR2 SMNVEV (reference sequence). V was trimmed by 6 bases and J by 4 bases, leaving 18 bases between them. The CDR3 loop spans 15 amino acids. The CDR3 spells CASSLRTSGGETQYF. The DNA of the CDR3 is TGTGCCAGCAGCCTGAGAACCTCCGGGGGAGAGACCCAGTACTTC.

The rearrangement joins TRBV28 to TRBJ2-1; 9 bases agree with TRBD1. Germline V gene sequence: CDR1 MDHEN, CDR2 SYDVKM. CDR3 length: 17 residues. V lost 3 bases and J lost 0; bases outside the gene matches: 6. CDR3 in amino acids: CASSLEQGASSYNEQFF. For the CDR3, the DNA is TGTGCCAGCAGTTTGGAACAGGGGGCAAGCTCCTACAATGAGCAGTTCTTC.

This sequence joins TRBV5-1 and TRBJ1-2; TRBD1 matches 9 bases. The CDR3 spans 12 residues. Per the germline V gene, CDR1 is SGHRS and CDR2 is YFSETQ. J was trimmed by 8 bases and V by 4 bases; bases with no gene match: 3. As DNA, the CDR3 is TGCGCCAGCAGCGCGGACAGGGGAGGCTACACCTTC. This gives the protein CASSADRGGYTF.

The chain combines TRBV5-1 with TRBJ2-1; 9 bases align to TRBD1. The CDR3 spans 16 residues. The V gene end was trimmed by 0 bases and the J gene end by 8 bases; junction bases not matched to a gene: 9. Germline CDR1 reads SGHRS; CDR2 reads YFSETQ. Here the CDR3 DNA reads TGCGCCAGCAGCTTGGAGGCGAGGACAGGGGTCGATGAGCAGTTCTTC. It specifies CASSLEARTGVDEQFF.

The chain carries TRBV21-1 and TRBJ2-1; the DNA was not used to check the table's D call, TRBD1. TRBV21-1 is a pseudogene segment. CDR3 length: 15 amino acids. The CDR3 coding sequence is TGTGCCAGCAGCAAAGGGCGATACAGGGCGAATGGGCAGTTCTTC. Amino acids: CASSKGRYRANGQFF.

The CDR3 loop is CASSVGGGLNNEQFF. The CDR3 DNA reads TGTGCCAGCAGCGTAGGGGGGGGGCTAAACAATGAGCAGTTCTTC. The rearrangement links TRBV9 to TRBJ2-1, with D perhaps TRBD2 (7 bases). This CDR3 has 15 residues. Germline CDR1 is SGDLS and CDR2 is YYNGEE. Trimming shortened V by 0 bases and J by 5 bases, and 12 bases separated the two germline ends.

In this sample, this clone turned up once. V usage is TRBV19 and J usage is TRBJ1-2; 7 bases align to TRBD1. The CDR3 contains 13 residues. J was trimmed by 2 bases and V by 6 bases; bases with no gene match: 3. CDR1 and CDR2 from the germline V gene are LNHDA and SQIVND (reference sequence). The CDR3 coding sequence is TGTGCCAGTAGGGAGGGACAGAACTATGGCTACACCTTC. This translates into CASREGQNYGYTF.

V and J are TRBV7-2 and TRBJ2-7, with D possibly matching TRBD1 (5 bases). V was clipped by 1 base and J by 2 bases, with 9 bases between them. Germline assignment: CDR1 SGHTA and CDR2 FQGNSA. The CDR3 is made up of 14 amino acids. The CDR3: CASSLGQGAYEQYF. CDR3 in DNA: TGTGCCAGCAGCTTAGGACAAGGGGCCTACGAGCAGTACTTC.

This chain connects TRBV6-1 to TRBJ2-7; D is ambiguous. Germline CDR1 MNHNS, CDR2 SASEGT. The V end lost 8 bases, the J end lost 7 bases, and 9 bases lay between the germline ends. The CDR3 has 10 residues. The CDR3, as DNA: TGTGCCAGCGGCTTCAGAGAGCAGTACTTC. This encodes CASGFREQYF.

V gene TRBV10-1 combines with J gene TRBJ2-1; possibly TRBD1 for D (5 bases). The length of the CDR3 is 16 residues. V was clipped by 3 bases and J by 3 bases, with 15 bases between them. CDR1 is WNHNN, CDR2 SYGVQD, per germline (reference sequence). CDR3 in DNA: TGCGCCAGCAGTGAAAGGTCAGGGTGGTTCTACAATGAGCAGTTCTTC. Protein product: CASSERSGWFYNEQFF.

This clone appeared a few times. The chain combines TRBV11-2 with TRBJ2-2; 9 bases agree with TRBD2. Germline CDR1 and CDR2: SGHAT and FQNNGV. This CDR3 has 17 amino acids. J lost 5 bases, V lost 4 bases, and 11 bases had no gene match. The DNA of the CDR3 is TGTGCCAGCAGCTGGACTAGCGCCGGAGGTCGGACCGGGGAGCTGTTTTTT. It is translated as CASSWTSAGGRTGELFF.

In DNA, the CDR3 is TGTGCCAGCAGCTTAACATCTGGGAAAGGGGGTCCAGATACGCAGTATTTT. It encodes CASSLTSGKGGPDTQYF. The chain uses TRBV7-3 and TRBJ2-3; D is possibly TRBD1 (6 bases). V lost 0 bases and J lost 4, with 17 bases in between. Germline V gene sequence: CDR1 SGHTA, CDR2 FQGTGA. CDR3 length equals 17 residues.

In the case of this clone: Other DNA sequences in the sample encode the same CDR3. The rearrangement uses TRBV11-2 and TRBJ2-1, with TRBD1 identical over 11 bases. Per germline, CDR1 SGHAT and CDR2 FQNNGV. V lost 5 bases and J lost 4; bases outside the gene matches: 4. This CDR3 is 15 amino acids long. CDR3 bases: TGTGCCAGCAGCCCCGGGACAGGGGGTTACAATGAGCAGTTCTTC. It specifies CASSPGTGGYNEQFF. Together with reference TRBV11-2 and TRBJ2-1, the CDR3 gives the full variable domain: EAGVAQSPRYKIIEKRQSVAFWCNPISGHATLYWYQQILGQGPKLLIQFQNNGVVDDSQLPKDRFSAERLKGVDSTLKIQPAKLEDSAVYLCASSPGTGGYNEQFFGPGTRLTVL.

The CDR3 sequence: CASRTVAGGPNEQYF. CDR3 nucleotide sequence: TGTGCCAGCAGGACTGTAGCGGGAGGGCCCAACGAGCAGTACTTC. V is TRBV6-5 and J is TRBJ2-7, with TRBD2 matching over 11 bases. Germline V gene sequence: CDR1 MNHEY, CDR2 SVGAGI. The V gene end was trimmed by 6 bases and the J gene end by 5 bases; junction bases not matched to a gene: 9. The CDR3 covers 15 residues.

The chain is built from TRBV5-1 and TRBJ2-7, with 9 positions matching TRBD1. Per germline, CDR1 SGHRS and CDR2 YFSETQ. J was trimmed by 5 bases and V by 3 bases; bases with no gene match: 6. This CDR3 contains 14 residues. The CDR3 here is CASSSGTGYDEQYF. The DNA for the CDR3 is TGCGCCAGCAGCTCAGGGACAGGGTACGACGAGCAGTACTTC.